This T cell receptor (beta chain) was recorded in a study of blood T cell repertoires in COVID-19. Study in general: T cells, B-cell-depleted T cells, or PBMCs supplied cDNA or gDNA.

The authors' processing: Reference gene primer amplification in the assay estimated nucleated cell counts. Generated by immunoSEQ multiplex PCR, the TCRdb table keeps only in-frame clones and is missing some. V, J and clone size derive from that table, while D and trimming were established from the DNA sequence. The repertoire holds some 24,000 clones, roughly nine tenths seen once, with 9.7% in the top ten. In this sample, this clone turned up once. V shed 4 bases and J 7 bases; nucleotides not matched to a gene: 8. This CDR3 region has 14 residues. CDR1 is ENHRY and CDR2 is SYGVKD in the germline V gene.

The rearrangement joins TRBV10-3 to TRBJ2-7, with 9 bases aligning to TRBD1. The clonotype comes from a man aged 70-80 years with acute or convalescent COVID-19. The specimen was peripheral blood. In nucleotides, the CDR3 is TGTGCCATCAGTGTTCGGGACAGGGAGGGTGAGCAGTACTTC. Its translation: CAISVRDREGEQYF.